The clone carrying this T cell receptor (beta chain) was recorded a few times. Antigen: not known. V lost 4 bases and J lost 4, with 14 bases in between. In germline, CDR1 is SGHRS, CDR2 YFSETQ. CDR3 length: 14 residues. The record originates from a study of cytomegalovirus exposure and HLA in healthy donors. Whole-study findings and limits: High specificity and sensitivity for cytomegalovirus status were reported for the classifier.

Both 60 Vbeta primers and 13 Jbeta primers went into the PCR. Using immunoSEQ multiplex PCR, the repertoire was profiled, and TCRdb retains in-frame clones only, with some absent. The repertoire has under 130,000 clones, about 13% of them found once; the top ten carry about a sixth. The V and J genes are TRBV5-1 and TRBJ1-2; D is perhaps TRBD1 (5 bases). This TCR was sampled from a man aged 40-49 years in good health and CMV-seropositive. Sequenced sample: PBMCs. The CDR3, as DNA: TGCGCCAGCAGCCCCCTCGACAGACCCTATGGCTACACCTTC. It translates to CASSPLDRPYGYTF.